This section outlines one TCR beta chain sequence together with its context. This entry comes from a study of cytomegalovirus exposure and HLA in healthy donors. The PCR was carried out with 60 Vbeta primers and 13 Jbeta primers. TCRdb keeps only in-frame clones here, not all; method: immunoSEQ multiplex PCR. The data show over 100,000 clones, with over 70% seen just once and around 2.1% held by the top ten. V dropped 5 bases and J dropped 5 bases, with 9 bases sitting between them. The germline gives CDR1 SEHNR, CDR2 FQNEAQ (reference sequence). This CDR3 is 13 amino acids long. This sequence originates from a woman between 40 and 50 years old in good health and CMV-seropositive. The chain combines TRBV7-9 with TRBJ2-2, with D unclear. The sample comprised PBMCs. This CDR3 is CASSIQSTGELFF. DNA for the CDR3: TGTGCCAGCAGCATTCAGTCAACCGGGGAGCTGTTTTTT. The whole variable domain, remainder taken from reference TRBV7-9 and TRBJ2-2, is DTGVSQNPRHKITKRGQNVTFRCDPISEHNRLYWYRQTLGQGPEFLTYFQNEAQLEKSRLLSDRFSAERPKGSFSTLEIQRTEQGDSAMYLCASSIQSTGELFFGEGSRLTVL.